Given below is one T cell receptor (beta chain) in context. Its antigen is undetermined. As the method of synthesis, 5'RACE template switching with UMIs yielded TCR beta cDNA. TCRdb derives one entry per CDR3 protein from the 5' RACE reads, leaving out DNA. In all, the sample yields roughly 390,000 distinct CDR3 sequences. These data come from a study of T cells expressing NK-cell markers. At the level of the study: Investigators obtained TCR beta repertoires from sorted CD3+CD56+NKG2C+, CD3+CD56+NKG2C- and CD3+CD56-NKG2C+ T cells.

Study-level results: Also leading the CD3+CD56-NKG2C+ fraction in a handful of donors were these clonotypes.

The CDR3 has 13 amino acids. Germline CDR1 reads SEHNR; CDR2 reads FQNEAQ (reference sequence). The specimen sequenced was blood T cells: a sorted CD56 or NKG2C T cell subset, CD4+ or CD8+ T cells, or bulk PBMC T cells (not recorded which). This receptor was taken from a man aged 18-70 years in good health. This chain uses TRBV7-9 with TRBJ1-1; TCRdb picks TRBD1, but there is no DNA to check that call. CDR3 protein: CASSPGTGQKAFF.